The clone carrying this TCR beta chain was recorded only once. This CDR3 has 15 residues. Germline V gene sequence: CDR1 MGHRA, CDR2 YSYEKL. V was shortened by 1 base and J by 1 base, with 11 bases between the two germline ends. Sequencing of TCR beta covered CD8+ and CD4+ T cells obtained from blood. The recently defined diagnostic criteria for definite or probable disease were met by the Susac syndrome patients. These data are taken from a study of CD8 T cells in Susac syndrome. RNA in amounts of roughly 0.5 to 1 ug was reverse transcribed with random hexamers. It was immunoSEQ multiplex PCR that amplified TCR beta CDR3 across 54 Vbeta and 13 Jbeta. One entry per CDR3 protein, called by TCRdb with MiXCR from the immunoSEQ multiplex PCR reads. The sample comprises 75,000 to 100,000 distinct CDR3 sequences, approximately 95% of which are singletons, and roughly 0.46% rests with the top ten.

The receptor comes from a human donor with Susac syndrome. The sequencing sample was made of CD8+ T cells from PBMCs. This rearrangement joins TRBV4-1 to TRBJ2-7; a weak D match, TRBD2 (7 bases). The CDR3 reads CASSQAKGGSYEQYF. In DNA, the CDR3 is TGCGCCAGCAGCCAAGCAAAGGGGGGGTCCTACGAGCAGTACTTC.